Below are 9 T cell receptor beta chains sequenced from a single sample in a study of T-cell reconstitution after alpha-beta-depleted transplantation in children. Construction of the TCRbeta library involved unique molecular identifiers. TCRdb itself ran the PCR reads through MiXCR, one entry per CDR3 protein. The sample records 400,000 to 500,000 distinct CDR3 sequences, approximately 10% being singletons. This material consisted of PBMCs from the stem cell graft donor, taken from the stem cell graft. The receptors stem from a human donor who donated a stem cell graft to a child with acute myeloid leukemia.

This clonotype was detected a few times. DNA for the CDR3: TGCAGCGTTGTTGGCTCTAGCGGAGCTAGCTCCTACAATGAGCAGTTCTTC. It yields the protein CSVVGSSGASSYNEQFF. The V call is TRBV29-1, the J call TRBJ2-1, with 7 bases lining up with TRBD2. Germline loops: CDR1 SQVTM, CDR2 ANQGSEA. The CDR3 runs to 17 residues. V lost 4 bases, J lost 0 bases, and 12 bases stayed unmatched.

This clonotype was seen only a few times. This chain joins TRBV5-1 and TRBJ1-1; 7 nucleotides match TRBD1. Germline values: CDR1 SGHRS, CDR2 YFSETQ. With V trimmed by 3 bases and J by 1 base, 3 bases remained unmatched. The CDR3 sequence is 14 residues long. CDR3 coding DNA: TGCGCCAGCAGCTACGGACAGGAGAACACTGAAGCTTTCTTT. It codes for CASSYGQENTEAFF. The full variable domain, completed using reference TRBV5-1 and TRBJ1-1, is KAGVTQTPRYLIKTRGQQVTLSCSPISGHRSVSWYQQTPGQGLQFLFEYFSETQRNKGNFPGRFSGRQFSNSRSEMNVSTLELGDSALYLCASSYGQENTEAFFGQGTRLTVV.

This chain uses TRBV4-1 with TRBJ2-2, with TRBD1 identical over 7 bases. CDR1 and CDR2 (germline): MGHRA, YSYEKL. Trimming at V came to 2 bases and at J to 1 base, leaving 4 bases not matched to a gene. The CDR3 extends over 16 amino acids. CDR3 nucleotide sequence: TGCGCCAGCAGCCAAACATGGGACAGGAACACCGGGGAGCTGTTTTTT. Encoded protein: CASSQTWDRNTGELFF.

This clonotype was seen only a few times. The junction departs from the called germline gene at one end, perhaps through a read error. CDR3 DNA: TGTGCCAGCAGCTTAGGTGGAGCTCGTTATAGATTTTTT. It specifies CASSLGGARYRFF. The chain joins TRBV11-2 to TRBJ2-3; unclear D gene. This CDR3 has 13 residues. CDR1 SGHAT and CDR2 FQNNGV come from the germline V gene.

The J gene is TRBJ2-3, the V gene TRBV20-1, with 12 bases lining up with TRBD1. Germline-derived CDR1 and CDR2 are DFQATT and SNEGSKA (reference sequence). The CDR3 is made up of 15 amino acids. The V segment lost 5 bases and the J segment 5 bases; nucleotides outside the gene matches: 8. The chain's CDR3 is CSAGHRDRGQDTQYF. In DNA, the CDR3 is TGCAGTGCTGGCCACCGGGACAGGGGGCAAGATACGCAGTATTTT.

This clonotype was counted a few times. V and J are TRBV24-1 and TRBJ2-1; no clear D gene. This CDR3 region has 12 residues. In germline, CDR1 is KGHDR, CDR2 SFDVKD. Trimming took off 2 bases at V and 5 bases at J, with 3 bases between the two ends. The CDR3 DNA reads as TGTGCCACCAGTGATTCTCACAATGAGCAGTTCTTC. Its protein is CATSDSHNEQFF.

The chain uses TRBV20-1 and TRBJ2-1; D gene uncertain. The ends were cut back, 2 bases at V and 12 bases at J, with 11 bases in the middle. CDR1 and CDR2 from the germline V gene are DFQATT and SNEGSKA (reference sequence). The CDR3 is 11 residues long. CDR3 DNA sequence: TGCAGTGCTAGATATGGAGAAGGGCAGTTCTTC. Protein product: CSARYGEGQFF.

Notes on this clonotype: Possible read error: a much larger clone is one base away. This chain links TRBV3-1 with TRBJ1-1, with D possibly matching TRBD1 (5 bases). CDR1 and CDR2 (germline): LGHDT, YNNKEL (reference sequence). The CDR3 is 15 residues long. The CDR3 spells CGSSHDKGEDAEAFF. CDR3 coding DNA: TGTGGCAGCAGCCATGACAAAGGGGAGGATGCTGAAGCTTTCTTT. The complete variable domain, with remaining parts taken from reference TRBV3-1 and TRBJ1-1, reads DTAVSQTPKYLVTQMGNDKSIKCEQNLGHDTMYWYKQDSKKFLKIMFSYNNKELIINETVPNRFSPKSPDKAHLNLHINSLELGDSAVYFCGSSHDKGEDAEAFFGQGTRLTVV.

This clonotype occurred a few times. The chain carries TRBV4-1 and TRBJ2-7; no firm D call. The CDR3 runs 15 residues. Trimming pared 1 base from V and 0 bases from J, leaving 10 bases between. Looked up from germline, CDR1 is MGHRA and CDR2 is YSYEKL. CDR3 in DNA: TGCGCCAGCAGCCAAGGGGGTGGGGACTCCTACGAGCAGTACTTC. Translating it yields CASSQGGGDSYEQYF.